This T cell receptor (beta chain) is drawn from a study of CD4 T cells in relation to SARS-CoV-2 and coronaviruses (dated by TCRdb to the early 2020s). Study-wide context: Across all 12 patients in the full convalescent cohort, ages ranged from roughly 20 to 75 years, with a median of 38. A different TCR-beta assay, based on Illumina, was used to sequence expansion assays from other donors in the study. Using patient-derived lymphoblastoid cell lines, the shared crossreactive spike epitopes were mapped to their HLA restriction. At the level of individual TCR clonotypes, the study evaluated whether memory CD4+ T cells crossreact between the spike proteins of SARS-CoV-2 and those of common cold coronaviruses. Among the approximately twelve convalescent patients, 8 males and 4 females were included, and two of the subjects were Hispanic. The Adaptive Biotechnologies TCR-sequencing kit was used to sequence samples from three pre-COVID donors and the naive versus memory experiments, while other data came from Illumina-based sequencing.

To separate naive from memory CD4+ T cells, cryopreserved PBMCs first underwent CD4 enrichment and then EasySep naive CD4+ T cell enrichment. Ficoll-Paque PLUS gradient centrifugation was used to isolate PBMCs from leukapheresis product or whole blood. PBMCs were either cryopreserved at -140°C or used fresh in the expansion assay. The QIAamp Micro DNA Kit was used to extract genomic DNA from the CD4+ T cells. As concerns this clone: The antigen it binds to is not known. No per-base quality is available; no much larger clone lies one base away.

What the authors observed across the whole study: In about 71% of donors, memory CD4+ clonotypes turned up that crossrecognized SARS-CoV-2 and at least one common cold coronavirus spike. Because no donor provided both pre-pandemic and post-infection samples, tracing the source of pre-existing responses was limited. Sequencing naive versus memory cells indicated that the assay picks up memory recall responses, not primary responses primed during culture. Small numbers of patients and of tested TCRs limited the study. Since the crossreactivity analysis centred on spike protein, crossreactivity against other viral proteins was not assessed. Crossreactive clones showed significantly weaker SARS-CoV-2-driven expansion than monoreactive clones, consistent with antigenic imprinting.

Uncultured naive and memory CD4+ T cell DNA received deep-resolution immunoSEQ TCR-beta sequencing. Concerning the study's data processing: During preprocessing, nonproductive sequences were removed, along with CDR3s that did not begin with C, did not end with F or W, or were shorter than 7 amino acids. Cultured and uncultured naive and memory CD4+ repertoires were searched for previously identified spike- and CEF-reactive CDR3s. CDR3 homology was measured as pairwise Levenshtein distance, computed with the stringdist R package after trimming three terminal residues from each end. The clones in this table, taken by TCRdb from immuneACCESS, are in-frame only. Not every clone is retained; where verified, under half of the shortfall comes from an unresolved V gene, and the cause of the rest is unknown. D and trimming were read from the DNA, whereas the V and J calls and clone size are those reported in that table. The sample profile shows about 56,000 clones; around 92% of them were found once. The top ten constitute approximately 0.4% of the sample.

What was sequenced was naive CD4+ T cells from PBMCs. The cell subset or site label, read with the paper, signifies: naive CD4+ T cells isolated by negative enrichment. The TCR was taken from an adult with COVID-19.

The CDR3 loop reads CASSLDRTDTQYF. The DNA is as follows: TGTGCCAGCAGCTTGGACAGGACAGATACGCAGTATTTT. The chain links TRBV7-3 with TRBJ2-3; TRBD1 matches 7 bases in the middle. Compared with germline, V lacks 3 bases and J lacks 3 bases; bases without a gene match: 0. From its cysteine to its phenylalanine, the CDR3 spans 13 amino acids. Only CDR3 DNA is held: 39 bases, read in frame from base 1. Via the germline V gene, CDR1 is SGHTA and CDR2 FQGTGA.